What follows is one T cell receptor beta chain and its context. Using immunoSEQ multiplex PCR, the repertoire was profiled, and TCRdb retains in-frame clones only, with some absent. The sample records more than 100,000 clones, approximately 87% being singletons. These data originate in a study of blood T cell repertoires in COVID-19. About the study: Italy, Spain and the United States were the sources of the convalescent and acute COVID-19 samples. T cells, B-cell-depleted T cells, or PBMCs provided the cDNA or gDNA that served as material.

The receptor comes from a woman in her 70s with acute or convalescent COVID-19. Sequencing used peripheral blood.

CDR3 amino acids: CASARGSGANVLTF. CDR3 bases: TGTGCCAGCGCACGAGGCTCTGGGGCCAACGTCCTGACTTTC. The V and J genes are TRBV27 and TRBJ2-6, with no clear D. V was clipped by 8 bases and J by 0 bases, with 8 bases between them. The germline V gene encodes CDR1 MNHEY and CDR2 SMNVEV (reference sequence). This CDR3 has 14 amino acids.